The entry that follows covers one T cell receptor beta chain sequence. Its antigen is as yet unknown. This entry comes from a study of graft-versus-host responses after intestinal transplantation. The CDR3 has 14 amino acids. J was trimmed by 5 bases and V by 5 bases; bases with no gene match: 6. Germline CDR1 is SGDLS and CDR2 is YYNGEE. TCRdb keeps only in-frame clones here, not all; method: immunoSEQ multiplex PCR. In the table there are about 98,000 clones, roughly 82% of which are singletons. Study observations and caveats: Where graft-donor T cell macrochimerism was present, patients had high graft-versus-host to host-versus-graft clonal ratios in allografts.

The chain couples TRBV9 to TRBJ2-3; 9 nucleotides line up with TRBD2. The sample in question was PBMCs, obtained 255 days after intestinal transplant. The receptor's source is a human patient who received an intestinal transplant, so some T cells may come from the graft donor. CDR3 residues: CASRPGLALDTQYF. DNA of the CDR3: TGTGCCAGCAGACCAGGACTAGCGCTAGATACGCAGTATTTT.